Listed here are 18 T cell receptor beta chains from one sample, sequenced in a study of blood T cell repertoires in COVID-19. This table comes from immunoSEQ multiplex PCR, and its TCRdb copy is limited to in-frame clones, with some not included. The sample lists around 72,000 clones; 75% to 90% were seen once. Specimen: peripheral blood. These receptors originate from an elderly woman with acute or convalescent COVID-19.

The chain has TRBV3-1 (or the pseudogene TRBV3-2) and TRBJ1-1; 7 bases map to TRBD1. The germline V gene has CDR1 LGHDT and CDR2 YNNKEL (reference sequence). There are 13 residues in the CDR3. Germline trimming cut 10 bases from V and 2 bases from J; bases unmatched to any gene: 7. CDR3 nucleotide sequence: TGTGCCACCGGGGGACAGCTCAACACTGAAGCTTTCTTT. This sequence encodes CATGGQLNTEAFF.

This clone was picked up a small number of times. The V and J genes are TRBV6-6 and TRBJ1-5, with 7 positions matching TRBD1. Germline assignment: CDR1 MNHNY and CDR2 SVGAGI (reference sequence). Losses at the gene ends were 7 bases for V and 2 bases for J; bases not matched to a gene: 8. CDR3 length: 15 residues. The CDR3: CASNMLGGGNQPQHF. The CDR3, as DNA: TGTGCCAGCAACATGTTAGGGGGCGGCAATCAGCCCCAGCATTTT.

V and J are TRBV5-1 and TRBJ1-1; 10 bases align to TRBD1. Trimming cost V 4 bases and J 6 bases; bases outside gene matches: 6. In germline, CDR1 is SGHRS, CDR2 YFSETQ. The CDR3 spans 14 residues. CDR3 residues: CASSTDRGAAEAFF. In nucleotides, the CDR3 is TGCGCCAGCAGCACGGACAGGGGGGCTGCTGAAGCTTTCTTT.

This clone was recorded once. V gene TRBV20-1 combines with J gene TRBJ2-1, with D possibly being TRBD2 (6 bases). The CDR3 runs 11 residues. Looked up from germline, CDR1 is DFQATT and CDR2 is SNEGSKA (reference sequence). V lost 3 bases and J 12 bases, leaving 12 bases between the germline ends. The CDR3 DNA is TGCAGTGCTAGCCCTCGGGAGTGGCAGTTCTTC. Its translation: CSASPREWQFF.

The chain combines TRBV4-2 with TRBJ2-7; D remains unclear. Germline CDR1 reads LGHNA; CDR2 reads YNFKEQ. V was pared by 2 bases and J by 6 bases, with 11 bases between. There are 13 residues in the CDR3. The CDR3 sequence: CASSQTRWSEQYF. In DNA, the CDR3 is TGTGCCAGCAGCCAAACCCGTTGGAGCGAGCAGTACTTC.

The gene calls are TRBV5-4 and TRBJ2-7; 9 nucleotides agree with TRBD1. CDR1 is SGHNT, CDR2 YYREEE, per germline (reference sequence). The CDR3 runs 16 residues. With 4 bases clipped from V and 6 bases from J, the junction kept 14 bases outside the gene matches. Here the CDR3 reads CASSPGVQGARGEQYF. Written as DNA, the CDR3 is TGTGCCAGCAGCCCTGGTGTACAGGGGGCGCGAGGCGAGCAGTACTTC.

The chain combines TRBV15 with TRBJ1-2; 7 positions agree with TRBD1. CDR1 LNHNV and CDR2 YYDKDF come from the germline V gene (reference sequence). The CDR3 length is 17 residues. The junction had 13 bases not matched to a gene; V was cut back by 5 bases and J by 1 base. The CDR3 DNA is TGTGCCACCAGCTCCCGAGACAGGGCTAATCTTAACTATGGCTACACCTTC. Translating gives CATSSRDRANLNYGYTF.

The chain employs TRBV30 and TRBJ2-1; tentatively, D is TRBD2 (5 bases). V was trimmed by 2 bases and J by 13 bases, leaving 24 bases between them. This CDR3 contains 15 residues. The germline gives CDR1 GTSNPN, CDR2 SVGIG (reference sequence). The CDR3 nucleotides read TGTGCCTGGAGTACGCCGGGATGGGCGGTACCCCGCCAGTTCTTC. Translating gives CAWSTPGWAVPRQFF.

The DNA for the CDR3 is TGTGCCTGGGACACCGGGACTAGCGGGTACAATGAGCAGTTCTTC. Amino acid sequence: CAWDTGTSGYNEQFF. The genes are TRBV30 and TRBJ2-1, with 12 positions matching TRBD2. J lost 4 bases, V lost 5 bases, and 6 bases had no gene match. CDR1 is GTSNPN and CDR2 is SVGIG in the germline V gene (reference sequence). The CDR3 is 15 residues long.

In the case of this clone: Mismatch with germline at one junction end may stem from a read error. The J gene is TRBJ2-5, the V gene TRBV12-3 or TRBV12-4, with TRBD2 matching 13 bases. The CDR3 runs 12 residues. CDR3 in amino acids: CASSAGTSGKDF. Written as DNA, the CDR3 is TGTGCCAGCAGTGCCGGGACTAGCGGGAAGGACTTC.

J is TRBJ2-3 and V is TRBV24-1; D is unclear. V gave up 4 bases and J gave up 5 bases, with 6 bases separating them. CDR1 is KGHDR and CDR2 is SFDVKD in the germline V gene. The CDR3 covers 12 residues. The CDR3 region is CATSEAEDTQYF. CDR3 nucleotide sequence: TGTGCCACCAGTGAGGCCGAAGATACGCAGTATTTT.

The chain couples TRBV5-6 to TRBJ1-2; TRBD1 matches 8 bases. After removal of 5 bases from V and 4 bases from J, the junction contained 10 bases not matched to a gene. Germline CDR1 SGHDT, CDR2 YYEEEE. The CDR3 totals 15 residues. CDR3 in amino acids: CASSLLSGTGYGYTF. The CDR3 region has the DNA TGTGCCAGCAGTTTACTTTCCGGGACAGGCTATGGCTACACCTTC.

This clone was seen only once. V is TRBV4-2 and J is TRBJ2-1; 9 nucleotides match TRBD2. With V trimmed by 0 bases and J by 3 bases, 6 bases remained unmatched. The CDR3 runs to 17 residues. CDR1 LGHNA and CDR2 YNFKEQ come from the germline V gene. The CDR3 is CASSQDEGTSSYNEQFF. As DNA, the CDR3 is TGTGCCAGCAGCCAAGATGAAGGGACTAGCAGCTACAATGAGCAGTTCTTC.

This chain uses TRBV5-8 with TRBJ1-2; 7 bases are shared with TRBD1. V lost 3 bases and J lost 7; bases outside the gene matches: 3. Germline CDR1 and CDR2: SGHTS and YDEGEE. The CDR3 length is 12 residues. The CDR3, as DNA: TGTGCCAGCAGCTCGACAGGGAGTGGCTACACCTTC. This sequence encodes CASSSTGSGYTF.

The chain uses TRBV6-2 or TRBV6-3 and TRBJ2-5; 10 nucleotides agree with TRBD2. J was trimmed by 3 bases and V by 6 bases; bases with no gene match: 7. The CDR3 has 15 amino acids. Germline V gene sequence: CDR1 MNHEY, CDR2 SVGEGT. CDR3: CASSRGLASKETQYF. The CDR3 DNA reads TGTGCCAGCAGCCGGGGACTAGCGAGTAAAGAGACCCAGTACTTC.

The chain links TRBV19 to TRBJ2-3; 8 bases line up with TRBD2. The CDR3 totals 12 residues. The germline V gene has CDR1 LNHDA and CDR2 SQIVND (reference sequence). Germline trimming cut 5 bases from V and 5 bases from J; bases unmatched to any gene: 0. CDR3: CASSREGDTQYF. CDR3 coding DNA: TGTGCCAGTAGTCGGGAGGGAGATACGCAGTATTTT.

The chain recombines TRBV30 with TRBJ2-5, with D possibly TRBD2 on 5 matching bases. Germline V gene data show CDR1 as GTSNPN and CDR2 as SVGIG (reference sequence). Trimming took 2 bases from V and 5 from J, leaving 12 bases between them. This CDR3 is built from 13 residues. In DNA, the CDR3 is TGTGCCTGGAGTACCCCGAGAGGGGAGACCCAGTACTTC. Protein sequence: CAWSTPRGETQYF.

As DNA, the CDR3 is TGTGCCAGCAGCCAATTCAGGCGAACCACCGGGGAGCTGTTTTTT. It codes for CASSQFRRTTGELFF. This chain uses TRBV3-1 (or the pseudogene TRBV3-2) with TRBJ2-2; no firm D call. The CDR3 covers 15 residues. Germline-derived CDR1 and CDR2 are LGHDT and YNNKEL (reference sequence). Trimming removed 2 bases from V and 4 bases from J, with 11 bases in between.